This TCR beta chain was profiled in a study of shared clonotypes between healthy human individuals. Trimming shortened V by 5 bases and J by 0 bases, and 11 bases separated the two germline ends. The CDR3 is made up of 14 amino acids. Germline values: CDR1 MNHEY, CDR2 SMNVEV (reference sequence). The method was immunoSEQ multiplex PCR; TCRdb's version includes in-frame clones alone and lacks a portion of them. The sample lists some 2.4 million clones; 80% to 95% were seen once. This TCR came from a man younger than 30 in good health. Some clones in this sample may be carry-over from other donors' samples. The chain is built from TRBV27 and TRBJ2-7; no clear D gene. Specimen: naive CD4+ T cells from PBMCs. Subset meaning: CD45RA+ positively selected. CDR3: CASSTSRNSYEQYF. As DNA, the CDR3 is TGTGCCAGCAGTACCTCTAGAAACTCCTACGAGCAGTACTTC.